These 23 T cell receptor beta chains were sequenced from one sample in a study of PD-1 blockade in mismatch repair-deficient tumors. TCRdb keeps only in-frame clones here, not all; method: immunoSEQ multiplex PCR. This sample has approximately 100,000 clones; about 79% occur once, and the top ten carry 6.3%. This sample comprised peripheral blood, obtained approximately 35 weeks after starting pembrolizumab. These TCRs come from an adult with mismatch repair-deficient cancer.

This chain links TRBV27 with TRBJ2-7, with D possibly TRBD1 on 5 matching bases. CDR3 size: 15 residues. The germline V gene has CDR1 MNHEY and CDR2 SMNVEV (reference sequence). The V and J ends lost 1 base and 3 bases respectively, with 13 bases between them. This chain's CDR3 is CASSLWSAGNYEQYF. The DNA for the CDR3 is TGTGCCAGCAGTTTATGGAGCGCAGGGAACTACGAGCAGTACTTC.

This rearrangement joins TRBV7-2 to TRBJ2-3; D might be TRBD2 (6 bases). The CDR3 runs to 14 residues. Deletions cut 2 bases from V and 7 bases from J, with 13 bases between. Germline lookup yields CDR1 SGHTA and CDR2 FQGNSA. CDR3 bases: TGTGCCAGCAGCTTATCTTATGGAGGGAATACGCAGTATTTT. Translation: CASSLSYGGNTQYF.

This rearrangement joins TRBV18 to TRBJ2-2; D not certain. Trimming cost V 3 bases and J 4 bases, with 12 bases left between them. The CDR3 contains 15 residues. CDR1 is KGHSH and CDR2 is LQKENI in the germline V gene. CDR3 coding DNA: TGTGCCAGCTCACCTACCAGTCCCGGCACCGGGGAGCTGTTTTTT. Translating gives CASSPTSPGTGELFF.

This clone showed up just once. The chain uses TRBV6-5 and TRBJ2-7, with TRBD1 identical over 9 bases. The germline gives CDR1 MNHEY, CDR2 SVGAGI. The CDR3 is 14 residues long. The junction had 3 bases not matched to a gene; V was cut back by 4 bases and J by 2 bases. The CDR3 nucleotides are TGTGCCAGCAGTTGGACAGGGGAGGCCTACGAGCAGTACTTC. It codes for CASSWTGEAYEQYF.

The CDR3 region has the DNA TGTGCCAGCAGCGCGGGGACGGCGCCTAGCACAGATACGCAGTATTTT. Its translation is CASSAGTAPSTDTQYF. The chain links TRBV9 to TRBJ2-3, with D perhaps TRBD1 or TRBD2 (5 bases each). The germline CDR1 and CDR2 sequences are SGDLS and YYNGEE. This CDR3 is built from 16 residues. V lost 3 bases and J 0 bases, leaving 14 bases between the germline ends.

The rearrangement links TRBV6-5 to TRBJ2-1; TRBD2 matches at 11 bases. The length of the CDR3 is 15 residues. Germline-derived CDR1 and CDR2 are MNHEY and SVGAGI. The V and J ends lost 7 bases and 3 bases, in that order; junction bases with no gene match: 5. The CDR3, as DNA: TGTGCCAGCAAAGGGACTAGCGGCTACTACAATGAGCAGTTCTTC. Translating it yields CASKGTSGYYNEQFF.

CDR3 protein: CASSLVASRSTDTQYF. The DNA for the CDR3 is TGTGCCAGCAGCTTAGTAGCTAGTCGTAGCACAGATACGCAGTATTTT. This chain links TRBV7-8 with TRBJ2-3; D gene uncertain. CDR1 SGHVS and CDR2 FQNEAQ come from the germline V gene. CDR3 length equals 16 residues. Trimming took 1 base from V and 0 from J, leaving 11 bases between them.

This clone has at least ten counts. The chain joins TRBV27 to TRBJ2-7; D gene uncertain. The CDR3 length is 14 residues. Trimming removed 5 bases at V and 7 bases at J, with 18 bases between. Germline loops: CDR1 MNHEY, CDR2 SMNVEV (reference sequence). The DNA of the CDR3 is TGTGCCAGCAGTACGAGACTGAACCTATGGGAGCAGTACTTC. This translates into CASSTRLNLWEQYF.

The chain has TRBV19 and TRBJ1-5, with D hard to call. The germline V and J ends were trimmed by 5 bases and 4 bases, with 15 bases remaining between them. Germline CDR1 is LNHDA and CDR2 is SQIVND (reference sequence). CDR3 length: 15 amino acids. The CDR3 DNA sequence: TGTGCCAGTAGTTTTGGCGGTTCGGGGAATCAGCCCCAGCATTTT. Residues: CASSFGGSGNQPQHF.

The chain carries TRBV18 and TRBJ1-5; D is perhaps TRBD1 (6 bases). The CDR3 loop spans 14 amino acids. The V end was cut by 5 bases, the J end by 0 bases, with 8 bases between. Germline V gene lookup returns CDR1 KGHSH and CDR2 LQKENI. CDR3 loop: CASSTGNSNQPQHF. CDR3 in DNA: TGTGCCAGCTCAACAGGGAATAGCAATCAGCCCCAGCATTTT.

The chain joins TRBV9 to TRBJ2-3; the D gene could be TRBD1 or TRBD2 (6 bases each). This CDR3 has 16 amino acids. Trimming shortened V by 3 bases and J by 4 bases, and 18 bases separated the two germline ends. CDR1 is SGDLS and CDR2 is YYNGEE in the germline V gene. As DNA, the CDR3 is TGTGCCAGCAGCGCCCCGGAGGGGGGAATGGCAGATACGCAGTATTTT. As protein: CASSAPEGGMADTQYF.

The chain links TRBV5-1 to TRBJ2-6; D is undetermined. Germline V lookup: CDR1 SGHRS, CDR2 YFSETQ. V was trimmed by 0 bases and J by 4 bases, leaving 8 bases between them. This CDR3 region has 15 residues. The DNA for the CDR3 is TGCGCCAGCAGCTTGGCCTTGGGCGGGGCCAACGTCCTGACTTTC. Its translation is CASSLALGGANVLTF.

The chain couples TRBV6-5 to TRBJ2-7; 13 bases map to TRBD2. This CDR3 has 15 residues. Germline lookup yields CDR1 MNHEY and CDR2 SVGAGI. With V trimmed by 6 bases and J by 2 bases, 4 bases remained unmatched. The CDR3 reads CASRPGTSGTYEQYF. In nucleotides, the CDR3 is TGTGCCAGCAGGCCCGGGACTAGCGGGACCTACGAGCAGTACTTC.

The CDR3 region has the DNA TGTGCCAGCAGCGCGGGGGGAGCGGGAGCGACCTACGAGCAGTACTTC. This sequence encodes CASSAGGAGATYEQYF. V usage is TRBV5-8 and J usage is TRBJ2-7; 8 nucleotides line up with TRBD2. CDR1 is SGHTS, CDR2 YDEGEE, per germline. The CDR3 is made up of 16 amino acids. The junction had 11 bases not matched to a gene; V was cut back by 4 bases and J by 2 bases.

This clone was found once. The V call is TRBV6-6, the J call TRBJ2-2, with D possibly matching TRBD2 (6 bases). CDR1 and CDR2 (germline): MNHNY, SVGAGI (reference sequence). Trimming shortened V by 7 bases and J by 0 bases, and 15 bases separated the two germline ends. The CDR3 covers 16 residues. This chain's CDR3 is CASNLLLAANTGELFF. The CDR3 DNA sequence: TGTGCCAGCAACCTCTTACTAGCAGCGAACACCGGGGAGCTGTTTTTT.

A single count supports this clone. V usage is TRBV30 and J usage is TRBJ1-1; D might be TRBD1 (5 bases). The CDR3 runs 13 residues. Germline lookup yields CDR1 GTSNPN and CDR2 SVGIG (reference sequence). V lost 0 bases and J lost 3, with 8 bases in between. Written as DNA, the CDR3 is TGTGCCTGGAGTGTCGGCAGGGACACTGAAGCTTTCTTT. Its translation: CAWSVGRDTEAFF.

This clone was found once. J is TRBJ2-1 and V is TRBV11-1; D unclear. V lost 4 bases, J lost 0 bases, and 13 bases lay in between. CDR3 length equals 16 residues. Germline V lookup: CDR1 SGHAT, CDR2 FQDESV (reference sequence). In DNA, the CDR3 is TGTGCCAGCAGCTCTAGACCGGATAGCTCCTACAATGAGCAGTTCTTC. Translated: CASSSRPDSSYNEQFF.

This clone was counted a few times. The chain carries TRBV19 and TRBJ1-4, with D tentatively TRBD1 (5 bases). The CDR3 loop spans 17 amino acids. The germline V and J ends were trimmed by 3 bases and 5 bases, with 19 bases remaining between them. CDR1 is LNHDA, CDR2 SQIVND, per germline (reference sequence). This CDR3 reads CASSIGPPGASNEKLFF. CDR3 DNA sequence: TGTGCCAGTAGTATCGGTCCACCCGGGGCATCAAATGAAAAACTGTTTTTT.

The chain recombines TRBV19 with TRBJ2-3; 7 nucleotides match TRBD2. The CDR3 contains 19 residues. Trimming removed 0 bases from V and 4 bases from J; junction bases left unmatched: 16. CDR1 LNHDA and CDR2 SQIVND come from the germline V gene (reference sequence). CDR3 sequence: CASSIEEGILAGVADTQYF. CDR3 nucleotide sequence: TGTGCCAGTAGTATAGAAGAGGGTATATTGGCGGGAGTCGCAGATACGCAGTATTTT.

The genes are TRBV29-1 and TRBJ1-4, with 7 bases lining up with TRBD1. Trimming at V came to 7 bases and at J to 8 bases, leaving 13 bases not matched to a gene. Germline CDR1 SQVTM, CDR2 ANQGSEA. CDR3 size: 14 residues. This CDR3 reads CSGMTTGSGEKLFF. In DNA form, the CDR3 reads TGCAGCGGTATGACGACAGGGTCCGGGGAAAAACTGTTTTTT.

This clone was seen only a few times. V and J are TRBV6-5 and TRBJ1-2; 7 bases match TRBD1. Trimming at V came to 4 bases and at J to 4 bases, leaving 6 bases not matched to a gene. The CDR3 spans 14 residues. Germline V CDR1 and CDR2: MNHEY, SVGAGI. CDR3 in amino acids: CASSSETGTYGYTF. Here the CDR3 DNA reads TGTGCCAGCAGTTCCGAGACAGGGACCTATGGCTACACCTTC.

CDR3 bases: TGTGCCACCAGCAGAGACAGGTCCGGGGAGCTGTTTTTT. Protein sequence: CATSRDRSGELFF. The J gene is TRBJ2-2, the V gene TRBV15, with D uncertain. CDR3 size: 13 residues. Germline lookup yields CDR1 LNHNV and CDR2 YYDKDF (reference sequence). V dropped 0 bases and J dropped 6 bases, with 5 bases sitting between them.

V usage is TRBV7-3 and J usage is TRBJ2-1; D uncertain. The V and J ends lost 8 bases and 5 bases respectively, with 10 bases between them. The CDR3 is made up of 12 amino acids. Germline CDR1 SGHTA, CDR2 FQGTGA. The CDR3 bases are TGTGCCAGCGGAGCCCTGAACAATGAGCAGTTCTTC. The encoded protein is CASGALNNEQFF.